This T cell receptor (beta chain) was observed in a study of PD-1 blockade in classical Hodgkin lymphoma. Findings of the study overall: Nothing has yet pinned down what causes the repertoire differences, possibly disease activity or prior therapy. In newly diagnosed patients, baseline TCR diversity was reportedly below that of healthy donors.

As concerns this clone: Its antigen is undetermined. The junction and the germline gene differ at one end; a read error may be behind it.

The CDR3 has 8 amino acids. The V gene's germline CDR1 is MDHEN and CDR2 SYDVKM. The method was immunoSEQ multiplex PCR; TCRdb's version includes in-frame clones alone and lacks a portion of them. The repertoire holds 15,000 to 20,000 clones, with roughly 86% as singletons. The time point denotes: newly diagnosed, previously untreated cHL patient sample. Comparison samples consisted of PBMCs from newly diagnosed, untreated classical Hodgkin lymphoma. The sequenced sample consisted of peripheral blood mononuclear cells (PBMCs). The V call is TRBV28, the J call TRBJ1-2; tentatively, D is TRBD1 (6 bases). The clonotype was recovered from a human donor with classical Hodgkin lymphoma. Here the CDR3 reads CAAGAEAF. CDR3 nucleotides: TGTGCCGCGGGGGCCGAAGCCTTC.